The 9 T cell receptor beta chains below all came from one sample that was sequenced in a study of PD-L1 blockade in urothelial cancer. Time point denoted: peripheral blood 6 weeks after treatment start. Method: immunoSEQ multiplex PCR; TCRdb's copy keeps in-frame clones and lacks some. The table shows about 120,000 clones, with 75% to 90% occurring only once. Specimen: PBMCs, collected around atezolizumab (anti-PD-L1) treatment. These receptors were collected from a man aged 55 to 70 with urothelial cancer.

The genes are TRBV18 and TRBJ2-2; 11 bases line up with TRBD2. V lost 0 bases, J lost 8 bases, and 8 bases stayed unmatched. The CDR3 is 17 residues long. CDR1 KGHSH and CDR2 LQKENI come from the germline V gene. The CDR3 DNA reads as TGTGCCAGCTCACCACCGACGACTAGCGGGGCAGGAGGGGAGCTGTTTTTT. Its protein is CASSPPTTSGAGGELFF.

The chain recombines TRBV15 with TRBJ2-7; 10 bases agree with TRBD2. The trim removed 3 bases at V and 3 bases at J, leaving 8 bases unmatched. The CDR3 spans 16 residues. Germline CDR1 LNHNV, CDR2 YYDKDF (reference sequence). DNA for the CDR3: TGTGCCACCAGCAGCTCTAGCGGGAGACACATCTACGAGCAGTACTTC. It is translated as CATSSSSGRHIYEQYF.

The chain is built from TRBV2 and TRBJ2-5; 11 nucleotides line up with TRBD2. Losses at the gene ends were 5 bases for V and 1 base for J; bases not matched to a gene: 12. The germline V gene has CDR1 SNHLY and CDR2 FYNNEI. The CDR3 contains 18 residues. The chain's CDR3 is CASSINMPGLAVQETQYF. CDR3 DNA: TGTGCCAGCAGTATTAATATGCCGGGACTAGCGGTCCAAGAGACCCAGTACTTC.

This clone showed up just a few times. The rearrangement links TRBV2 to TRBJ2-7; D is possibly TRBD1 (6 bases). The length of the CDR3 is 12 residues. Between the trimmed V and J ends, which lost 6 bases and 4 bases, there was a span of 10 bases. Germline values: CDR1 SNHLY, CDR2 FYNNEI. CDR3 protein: CASRDSGYEQYF. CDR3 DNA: TGTGCCAGCAGGGACAGTGGGTACGAGCAGTACTTC.

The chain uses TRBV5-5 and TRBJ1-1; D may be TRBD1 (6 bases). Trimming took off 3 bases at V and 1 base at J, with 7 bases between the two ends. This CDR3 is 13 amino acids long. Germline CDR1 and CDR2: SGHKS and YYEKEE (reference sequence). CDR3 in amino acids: CASSSGQNTEAFF. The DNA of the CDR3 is TGTGCCAGCAGCTCGGGACAGAACACTGAAGCTTTCTTT.

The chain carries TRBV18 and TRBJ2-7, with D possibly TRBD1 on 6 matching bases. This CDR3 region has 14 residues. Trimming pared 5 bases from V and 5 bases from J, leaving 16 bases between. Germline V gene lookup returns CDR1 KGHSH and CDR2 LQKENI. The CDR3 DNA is TGTGCCAGCTCATCCTATTTAACAGGGAACGAGCAGTACTTC. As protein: CASSSYLTGNEQYF.

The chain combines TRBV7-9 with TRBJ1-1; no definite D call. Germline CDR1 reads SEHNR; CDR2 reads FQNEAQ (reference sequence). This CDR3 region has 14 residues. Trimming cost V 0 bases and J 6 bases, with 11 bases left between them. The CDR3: CASSLANTRAEAFF. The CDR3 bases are TGTGCCAGCAGCTTAGCGAACACGCGGGCTGAAGCTTTCTTT. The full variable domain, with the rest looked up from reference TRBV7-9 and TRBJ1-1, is DTGVSQNPRHKITKRGQNVTFRCDPISEHNRLYWYRQTLGQGPEFLTYFQNEAQLEKSRLLSDRFSAERPKGSFSTLEIQRTEQGDSAMYLCASSLANTRAEAFFGQGTRLTVV.

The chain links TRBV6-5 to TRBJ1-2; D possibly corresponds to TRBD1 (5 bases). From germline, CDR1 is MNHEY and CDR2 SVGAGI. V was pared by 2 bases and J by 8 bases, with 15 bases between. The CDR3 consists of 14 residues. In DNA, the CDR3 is TGTGCCAGCAGTTACGACCAGGTCGGGGGAGGCTACACCTTC. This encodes CASSYDQVGGGYTF.

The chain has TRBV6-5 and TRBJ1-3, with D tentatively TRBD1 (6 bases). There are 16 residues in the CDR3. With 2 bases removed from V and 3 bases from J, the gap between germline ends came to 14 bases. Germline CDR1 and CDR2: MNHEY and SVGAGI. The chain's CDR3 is CASSYTDRIGGNTIYF. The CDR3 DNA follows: TGTGCCAGCAGTTACACTGACAGGATCGGTGGAAACACCATATATTTT.